This paragraph covers one TCR beta chain sequence. The data were taken from a study of Ad26.COV2.S vaccination and SARS-CoV-2 variants. On the study more broadly: The Ad26.COV2.S arm of the COV1001 trial was where the donor was placed.

Sequencing was performed with immunoSEQ multiplex PCR; in TCRdb, only in-frame clones are kept and a portion is missing. Here the sample spans approximately 400,000 clones, roughly 84% being singletons. Trimming shortened V by 4 bases and J by 9 bases, and 16 bases separated the two germline ends. The germline CDR1 and CDR2 sequences are SGHAT and FQNNGV. The CDR3 totals 14 residues. Regarding treatment: over 15 received Ad26.COV2.S at low or high dose, single or two shots; about 5 received placebo; per-sample allocation not given. All samples were drawn on day 63, counting from the first vaccine or placebo injection. An Ad26 vector expressing Wuhan-strain SARS-CoV-2 spike constituted the vaccine.

V usage is TRBV11-2 and J usage is TRBJ2-1, with D uncertain. This specimen consisted of peripheral blood, obtained in a trial of Ad26.COV2.S vaccine versus placebo. The TCR comes from a person between 18 and 59 years old who received the Ad26.COV2.S COVID-19 vaccine or a placebo. CDR3 sequence (DNA): TGTGCCAGCAGCTCCCTACACATTTTTGGTGAGCAGTTCTTC. Protein: CASSSLHIFGEQFF.